Included here is one T cell receptor beta chain sequence, with context. Its antigen is not identified. The sample is drawn from a study of lymphopenia after photon versus proton radiotherapy. Study-wide points: Post-nadir TCR diversity decline inversely tracked overall survival among those who died. Under photons, naive T cells and diversity fell while effector/memory populations rose.

Assay used: immunoSEQ multiplex PCR; TCRdb lists only in-frame clones, some missing. The sample includes about 40,000 clones, around 83% of them seen just once. Germline V gives CDR1 LNHDA, CDR2 SQIVND (reference sequence). The germline V and J ends were trimmed by 3 bases and 4 bases, with 6 bases remaining between them. The CDR3 spans 13 residues. This specimen was peripheral blood, taken from a patient treated with proton-based radiotherapy. This chain connects TRBV19 to TRBJ2-2, with D perhaps TRBD1 (5 bases). This receptor was obtained from a woman in her 70s with pancreatic cancer. Some clones in this sample may be carry-over from other donors' samples. The CDR3 DNA follows: TGTGCCAGTAGTATGGGGCGCACCGGGGAGCTGTTTTTT. This translates into CASSMGRTGELFF.